Below are 7 T cell receptor beta chains sequenced from a single sample in a study of shared clonotypes between healthy human individuals (dated by TCRdb to the early 2020s). Library preparation used the immunoSEQ multiplex PCR assay. Sourced from immuneACCESS, this table was stored by TCRdb with only in-frame sequences that have V and J called. A share of the clones is absent; for the studies checked, an unresolved V gene accounts for under half, and the remainder has no known explanation. The sample contains 2 million to 2.5 million clones, 90% to 97% of them found a single time. The ten biggest clones cover around 0.13% of the sample. The sequenced sample was naive CD4+ T cells sorted from blood. The sample's cell subset or site label is to be understood as: CD45RA+ positively selected. All receptors come from a man between 18 and 35 years old in good health.

V and J are TRBV7-6 and TRBJ2-5; 10 bases line up with TRBD2. V dropped 3 bases and J dropped 5; count of bases not matched to a gene: 6. CDR3 length equals 15 residues. Germline CDR1 is SGHVS and CDR2 is FNYEAQ. CDR3 amino acids: CASSFSSGGGETQYF. The DNA of the CDR3 is TGTGCCAGCAGCTTCTCTAGCGGGGGTGGGGAGACCCAGTACTTC. Together with reference TRBV7-6 and TRBJ2-5, the CDR3 gives the full variable domain: GAGVSQSPRYKVTKRGQDVALRCDPISGHVSLYWYRQALGQGPEFLTYFNYEAQQDKSGLPNDRFSAERPEGSISTLTIQRTEQRDSAMYRCASSFSSGGGETQYFGPGTRLLVL.

V gene TRBV7-2 combines with J gene TRBJ2-2; possible D gene TRBD1, 6 bases. CDR3 length equals 13 residues. CDR1 is SGHTA and CDR2 is FQGNSA in the germline V gene. Trimming shortened V by 8 bases and J by 1 base, and 8 bases separated the two germline ends. The CDR3 region is CASDRKNTGELFF. The CDR3 region has the DNA TGTGCCAGCGACAGGAAGAACACCGGGGAGCTGTTTTTT.

The chain links TRBV7-2 to TRBJ2-7; TRBD2 matches 10 bases. The length of the CDR3 is 15 residues. Germline values: CDR1 SGHTA, CDR2 FQGNSA. Unmatched junction bases numbered 8, after V lost 6 bases and J lost 3 bases. The CDR3 DNA is TGTGCCAGCAGAGACGTAGCGGGAGGTGGCTACGAGCAGTACTTC. Translation: CASRDVAGGGYEQYF.

This chain links TRBV6-1 with TRBJ1-2; D is perhaps TRBD1 (5 bases). Germline assignment: CDR1 MNHNS and CDR2 SASEGT. V gave up 10 bases and J gave up 0 bases, with 9 bases separating them. The CDR3 has 12 residues. As DNA, the CDR3 is TGTGCCACTCTAGGGGCTAACTATGGCTACACCTTC. It codes for CATLGANYGYTF.

The rearrangement uses TRBV29-1 and TRBJ2-1, with 8 nucleotides matching TRBD1. The CDR3 has 15 amino acids. Per germline, CDR1 SQVTM and CDR2 ANQGSEA. V shed 3 bases, J shed 4 bases, and the junction held 8 bases outside the gene matches. The CDR3 sequence is CSVDYLGQGYNEQFF. CDR3 coding DNA: TGCAGCGTTGATTATCTAGGACAGGGATACAATGAGCAGTTCTTC.

The chain joins TRBV5-1 to TRBJ2-1, with 12 bases fitting TRBD2. Trimming at V came to 0 bases and at J to 7 bases, leaving 5 bases not matched to a gene. This CDR3 comprises 16 residues. Germline V lookup: CDR1 SGHRS, CDR2 YFSETQ. CDR3 nucleotide sequence: TGCGCCAGCAGCTTGGGCCCTAGCGGGAGGGTAAATGAGCAGTTCTTC. Residues: CASSLGPSGRVNEQFF.

CDR3 nucleotides: TGTGCCAGCTCACCAATCAGGGACAGGGCTGAAAAACTGTTTTTT. It yields the protein CASSPIRDRAEKLFF. The genes are TRBV18 and TRBJ1-4; 9 nucleotides align to TRBD1. This CDR3 has 15 residues. V dropped 2 bases and J dropped 7; count of bases not matched to a gene: 5. Germline V gene lookup returns CDR1 KGHSH and CDR2 LQKENI.